This T cell receptor (beta chain) originates from a study of shared clonotypes between healthy human individuals. General observations from the study: Shared across several donors were 5% to 6% of the naive CD4 clonotypes. At large depth, rarefaction still showed sorted-subset sequencing to be incomplete.

The repertoire was sequenced with immunoSEQ multiplex PCR; TCRdb's copy has only in-frame clones and lacks some. The data show about 1.9 million clones, 93% seen once. This CDR3 is 13 amino acids long. Germline V gives CDR1 MDHEN, CDR2 SYDVKM. V dropped 2 bases and J dropped 6 bases, with 7 bases sitting between them. As defined, naive CD8 cells were CD45RO-negative and positively selected for CCR7, with terminally differentiated effector memory CD45RA+ cells excluded. Comments on this clone: Its antigen is unidentified. The sample contains more than one DNA sequence encoding this CDR3.

The rearrangement links TRBV28 to TRBJ2-2, with D possibly being TRBD1 (5 bases). The sequenced sample was naive CD8+ T cells from PBMCs. The origin of this receptor is a man between 18 and 29 years old in good health. Some clones in this sample may be carry-over from other donors' samples. DNA of the CDR3: TGTGCCAGCAGTTTAAGGGGATCCGGGGAGCTGTTTTTT. Protein product: CASSLRGSGELFF.